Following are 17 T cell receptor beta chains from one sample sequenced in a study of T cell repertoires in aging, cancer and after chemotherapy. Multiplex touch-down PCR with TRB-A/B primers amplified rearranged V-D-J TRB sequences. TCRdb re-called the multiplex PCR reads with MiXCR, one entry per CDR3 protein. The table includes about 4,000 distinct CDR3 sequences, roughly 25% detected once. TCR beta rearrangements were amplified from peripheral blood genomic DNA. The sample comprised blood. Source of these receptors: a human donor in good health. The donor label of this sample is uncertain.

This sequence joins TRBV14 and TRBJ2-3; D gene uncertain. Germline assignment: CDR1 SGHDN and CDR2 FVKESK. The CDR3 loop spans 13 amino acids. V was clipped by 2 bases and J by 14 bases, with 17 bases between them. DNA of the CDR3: TGTGCCAGCAGCCAAATATTTAGGGCCCCACTGTATTTT. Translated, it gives CASSQIFRAPLYF.

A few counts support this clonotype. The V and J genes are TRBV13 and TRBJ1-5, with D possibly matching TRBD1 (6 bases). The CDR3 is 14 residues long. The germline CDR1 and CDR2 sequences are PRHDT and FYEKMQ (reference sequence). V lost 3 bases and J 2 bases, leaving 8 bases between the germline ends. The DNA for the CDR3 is TGTGCCAGCAGCTTGAGGGGGGGCAATCAGCCCCAGCATTTT. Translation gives CASSLRGGNQPQHF. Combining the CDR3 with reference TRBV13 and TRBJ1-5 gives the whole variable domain AAGVIQSPRHLIKEKRETATLKCYPIPRHDTVYWYQQGPGQDPQFLISFYEKMQSDKGSIPDRFSAQQFSDYHSELNMSSLELGDSALYFCASSLRGGNQPQHFGDGTRLSIL.

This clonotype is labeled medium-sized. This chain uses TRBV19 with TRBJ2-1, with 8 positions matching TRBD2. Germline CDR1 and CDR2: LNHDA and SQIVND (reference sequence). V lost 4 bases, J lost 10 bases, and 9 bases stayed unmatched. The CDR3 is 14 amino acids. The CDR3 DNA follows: TGTGCCAGTAGTAAAGGCGGACTAGCAGTCGAGCAGTTCTTC. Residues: CASSKGGLAVEQFF.

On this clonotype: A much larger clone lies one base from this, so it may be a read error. The chain's CDR3 is CATSRQNNNSPLHF. DNA of the CDR3: TGTGCCACCTCACGACAGAACAATAATTCACCCCTCCACTTT. This chain uses TRBV27 with TRBJ1-6; D possibly corresponds to TRBD1 (5 bases). Germline V gene lookup returns CDR1 MNHEY and CDR2 SMNVEV (reference sequence). This CDR3 is 14 amino acids long. Trimming left V 10 bases short and J 5 bases short, with 15 bases between.

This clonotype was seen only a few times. CDR3 sequence reads: CASSAGTANYEQYF. The CDR3 region has the DNA TGCGCCAGCAGCGCGGGGACGGCCAACTACGAGCAGTACTTC. The rearrangement uses TRBV5-1 and TRBJ2-7; perhaps TRBD2 as D (6 bases). The CDR3 is 14 residues long. Germline CDR1 is SGHRS and CDR2 is YFSETQ. V lost 4 bases, J lost 3 bases, and 14 bases lay in between.

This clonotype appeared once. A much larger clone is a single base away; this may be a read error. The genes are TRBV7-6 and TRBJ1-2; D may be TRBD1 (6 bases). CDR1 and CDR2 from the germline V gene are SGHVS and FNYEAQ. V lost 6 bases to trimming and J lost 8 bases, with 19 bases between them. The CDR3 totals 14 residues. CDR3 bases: TGTGCCAGCAGTCCAAGTTCGGGACAAGGAGGCTACACCTTC. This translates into CASSPSSGQGGYTF.

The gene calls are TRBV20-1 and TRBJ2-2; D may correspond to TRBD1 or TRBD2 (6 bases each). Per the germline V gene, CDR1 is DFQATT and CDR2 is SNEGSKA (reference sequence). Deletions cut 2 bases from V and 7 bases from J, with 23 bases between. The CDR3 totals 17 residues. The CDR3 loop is CSARTRGVDREHGELFF. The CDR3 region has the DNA TGCAGTGCTAGAACAAGGGGGGTTGACCGGGAACACGGGGAGCTGTTTTTT.

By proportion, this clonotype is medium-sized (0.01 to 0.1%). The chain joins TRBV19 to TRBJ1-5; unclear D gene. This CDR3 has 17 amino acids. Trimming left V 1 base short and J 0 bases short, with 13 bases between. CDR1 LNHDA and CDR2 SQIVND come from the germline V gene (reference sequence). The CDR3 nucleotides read TGTGCCAGTAGTATAGTGGGCAGCATCTATAGCAATCAGCCCCAGCATTTT. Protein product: CASSIVGSIYSNQPQHF.

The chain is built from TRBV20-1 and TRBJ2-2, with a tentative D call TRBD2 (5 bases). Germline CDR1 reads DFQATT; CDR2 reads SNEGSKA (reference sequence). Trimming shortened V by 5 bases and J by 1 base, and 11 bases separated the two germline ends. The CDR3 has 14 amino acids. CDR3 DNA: TGCAGTGCTTACGGACTCGTGAACACCGGGGAGCTGTTTTTT. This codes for CSAYGLVNTGELFF.

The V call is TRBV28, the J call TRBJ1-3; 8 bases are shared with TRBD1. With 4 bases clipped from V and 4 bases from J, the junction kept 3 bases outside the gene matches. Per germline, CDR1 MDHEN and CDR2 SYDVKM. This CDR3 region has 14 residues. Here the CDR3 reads CASSSGGAGNTIYF. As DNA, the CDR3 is TGTGCCAGCAGTTCAGGGGGCGCGGGAAACACCATATATTTT. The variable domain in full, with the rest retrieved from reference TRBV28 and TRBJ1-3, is DVKVTQSSRYLVKRTGEKVFLECVQDMDHENMFWYRQDPGLGLRLIYFSYDVKMKEKGDIPEGYSVSREKKERFSLILESASTNQTSMYLCASSSGGAGNTIYFGEGSWLTVV.

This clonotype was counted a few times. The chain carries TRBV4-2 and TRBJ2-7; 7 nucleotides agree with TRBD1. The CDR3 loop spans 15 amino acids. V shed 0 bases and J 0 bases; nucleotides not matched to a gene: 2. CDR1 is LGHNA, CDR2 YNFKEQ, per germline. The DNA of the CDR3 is TGTGCCAGCAGCCAAGAGGGACAGAGCTCCTACGAGCAGTACTTC. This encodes CASSQEGQSSYEQYF.

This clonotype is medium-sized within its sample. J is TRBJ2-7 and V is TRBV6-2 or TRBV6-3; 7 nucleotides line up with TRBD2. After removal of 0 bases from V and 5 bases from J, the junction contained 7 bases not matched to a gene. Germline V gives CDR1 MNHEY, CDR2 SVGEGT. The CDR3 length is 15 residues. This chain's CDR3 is CASSYSGGSVDEQYF. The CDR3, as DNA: TGTGCCAGCAGTTACTCCGGCGGGAGTGTGGACGAGCAGTACTTC.

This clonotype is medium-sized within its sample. CDR3 sequence: CASRTGSQPQHF. The CDR3 coding sequence is TGTGCCAGTAGGACCGGGAGTCAGCCCCAGCATTTT. The chain carries TRBV19 and TRBJ1-5; D is unclear. The germline V and J ends were trimmed by 6 bases and 6 bases, with 9 bases remaining between them. The CDR3 runs to 12 residues. CDR1 LNHDA and CDR2 SQIVND come from the germline V gene (reference sequence).

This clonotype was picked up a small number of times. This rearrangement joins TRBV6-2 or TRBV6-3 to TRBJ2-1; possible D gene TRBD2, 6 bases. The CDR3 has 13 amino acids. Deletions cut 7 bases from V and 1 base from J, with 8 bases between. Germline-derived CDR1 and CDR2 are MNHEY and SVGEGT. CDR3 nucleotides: TGTGCCAGCACGCGGGGTTCCTACAATGAGCAGTTCTTC. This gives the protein CASTRGSYNEQFF.

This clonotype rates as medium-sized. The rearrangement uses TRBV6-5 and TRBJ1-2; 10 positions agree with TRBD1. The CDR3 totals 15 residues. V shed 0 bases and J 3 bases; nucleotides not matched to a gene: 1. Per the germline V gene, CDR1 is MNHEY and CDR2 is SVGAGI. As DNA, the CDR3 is TGTGCCAGCAGTTACTCCGGGACAGGGGACTATGGCTACACCTTC. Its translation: CASSYSGTGDYGYTF.

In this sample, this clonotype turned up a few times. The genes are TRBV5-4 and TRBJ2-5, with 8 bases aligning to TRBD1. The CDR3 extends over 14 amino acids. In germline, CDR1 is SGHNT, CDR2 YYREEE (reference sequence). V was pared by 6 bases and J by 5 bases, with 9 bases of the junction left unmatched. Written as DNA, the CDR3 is TGTGCCAGCACCCCCAACAGGGGGAGGGAGACCCAGTACTTC. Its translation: CASTPNRGRETQYF.

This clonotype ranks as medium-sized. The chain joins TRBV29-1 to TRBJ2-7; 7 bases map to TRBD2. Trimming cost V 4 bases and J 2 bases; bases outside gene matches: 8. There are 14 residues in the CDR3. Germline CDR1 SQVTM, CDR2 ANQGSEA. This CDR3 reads CSVVGAGETYEQYF. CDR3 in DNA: TGCAGCGTTGTGGGCGCGGGGGAGACCTACGAGCAGTACTTC.